The subject of this entry is one T cell receptor beta chain. The CDR3 is 14 residues long. V was trimmed by 8 bases and J by 2 bases, leaving 15 bases between them. Germline CDR1 and CDR2: KGHSY and FQNENV. The data originate from a study of regulatory T cells in long-lasting Graves disease. Documented time point: persistent/refractory GD, antithyroid drugs over 5 years with positive TRAb. PBMCs provided the RNA from which the TCR library was made. Investigators prepared the TCR beta libraries by applying iRepertoire HTBI primers and Arm-PCR of CDR3 regions. Each CDR3 protein gets one entry after TCRdb re-called the multiplex PCR reads with MiXCR. Seen here are around 450,000 distinct CDR3 sequences, around a fifth observed once, and the top ten hold roughly 7%.

This chain joins TRBV16 and TRBJ1-2; possible D gene TRBD1, 5 bases. Sequencing was performed on peripheral blood mononuclear cells (PBMCs), taken when the disease was refractory, from a patient treated with antithyroid drugs. This clonotype was obtained from a female donor with Graves disease. Here the CDR3 reads CASYPAGTNYGYTF. CDR3 bases: TGTGCCAGCTATCCTGCGGGGACCAACTATGGCTACACCTTC.